The text below deals with one TCR beta chain. Its specificity is not known. These data are taken from a study of cytomegalovirus exposure and HLA in healthy donors. It was with 60 Vbeta and 13 Jbeta primers that the PCR ran. TCRdb keeps only in-frame clones here, not all; method: immunoSEQ multiplex PCR. Its table records about 78,000 clones. Trimming removed 6 bases at V and 3 bases at J, with 14 bases between. This CDR3 spans 15 amino acids. Germline CDR1 is SGHVS and CDR2 is FQNEAQ. Study results and caveats: Researchers reported from a later analysis that most CMV-associated TCR beta chains appeared HLA-restricted. For presence/absence analyses, sequencing depth was assumed to be roughly uniform across donors. One later analysis reportedly identified an Asian-associated ancestry cluster that showed fewer N-insertions than the approximately 710-donor mean.

Donors sampled were nominally healthy, though unrecorded immune exposures were likely. This sequence originates from a female donor in good health and CMV-seropositive. The genes are TRBV7-8 and TRBJ2-2; possibly TRBD1 for D (7 bases). Input material: PBMCs. The DNA of the CDR3 is TGTGCCAGCAGGAGGAGGGGGCCTTACACCGGGGAGCTGTTTTTT. Amino acids: CASRRRGPYTGELFF.